This T cell receptor beta chain was retrieved from a study of OX40 agonist ivuxolimab in advanced cancers. As for the study in general: Patients in dose escalation had liver, melanoma, kidney or head and neck cancers. The study reported partial responses in three patients: one hepatocellular carcinoma, two cutaneous melanoma.

V lost 8 bases, J lost 0 bases, and 4 bases stayed unmatched. The CDR3 is made up of 15 amino acids. The germline V gene has CDR1 LNHDA and CDR2 SQIVND (reference sequence). General study findings and limits: Expanded clones belonging to CD8+ T cells outnumbered, on average, those of CD4+.

Systemic immunosuppression or autoimmune disease history was grounds to exclude patients. Clones were sequenced by immunoSEQ multiplex PCR, and TCRdb holds only the in-frame ones, with some missing. The table has more than 65,000 clones, about 80% seen once. As to this clone: Its antigen is not known.

The chain combines TRBV19 with TRBJ1-5; 10 nucleotides line up with TRBD1. This TCR came from an adult with an advanced solid tumor such as melanoma, head and neck, liver or kidney cancer. The sequencing used CD4+ or CD8+ T cells sorted from blood, collected in a trial of the OX40 agonist ivuxolimab. The CDR3 loop reads CASLDRGYSNQPQHF. CDR3 coding DNA: TGTGCCAGTTTGGACAGGGGGTATAGCAATCAGCCCCAGCATTTT.